This is a list of T cell receptor beta chains from one sample in a study of T-cell reconstitution after alpha-beta-depleted transplantation in children. TCRdb re-derived calls from the PCR reads in MiXCR, one entry per CDR3 protein. In the table there are around 5,000 distinct CDR3 sequences, about a quarter of which are singletons. The sample consisted of PBMCs, mostly from graft donor cells, taken 60 days after TCRalphabeta/CD19-depleted stem cell transplant. The receptors here all came from a male patient aged 2-10 years who had a stem cell transplant for acute lymphoblastic leukemia, so the T cells may come from the graft donor. CDR3s include the opening cysteine and the closing phenylalanine or tryptophan. D genes are given only for firm matches. The size entry is marked missing in some rows and otherwise reads once, few, many or a size class.

size: many
J: TRBJ2-5
V: TRBV7-9
D: NA
DNA: TGTGCCAGCAGCTTAGTTTTTGTGGAGCAAGAGACCCAGTACTTC
CDR3: CASSLVFVEQETQYF

size: many
J: TRBJ1-5
V: TRBV5-8
D: NA
DNA: TGTGCCAGCAGCTTACGACTAGTCTACTATCAGCCCCAGCATTTT
CDR3: CASSLRLVYYQPQHF

size: many
J: TRBJ2-2
V: TRBV5-1
D: NA
DNA: TGCGCCAGCAGCTTGCGATCTGGGAGGAACACCGGGGAGCTGTTTTTT
CDR3: CASSLRSGRNTGELFF

size: many
J: TRBJ1-6
V: TRBV2
D: TRBD1
DNA: TGTGCCAGCAGCGAGGACAGGGACCAACAATACTCCTATAATTCACCCCTCCACTTT
CDR3: CASSEDRDQQYSYNSPLHF

size: many
J: TRBJ2-3
V: TRBV10-3
D: NA
DNA: TGTGCCATCAGTGAAGGAAGCACAGATACGCAGTATTTT
CDR3: CAISEGSTDTQYF

size: medium-sized
J: TRBJ2-3
V: TRBV5-1
D: NA
DNA: TGCGCCAGCAGCTTGGAAGGGGATACGCAGTATTTT
CDR3: CASSLEGDTQYF

size: many
J: TRBJ2-5
V: TRBV7-2
D: NA
DNA: TGTGCCAGCAGCTATTTGGGAGAGACCCAGTACTTC
CDR3: CASSYLGETQYF

size: many
J: TRBJ2-7
V: TRBV28
D: TRBD2
DNA: TGTGCCAGCAGTTTACTAGCGGGAGATGGCGAGCAGTACTTC
CDR3: CASSLLAGDGEQYF

size: medium-sized
J: TRBJ2-5
V: TRBV6-5
D: TRBD1
DNA: TGTGCCAGCAGAGCAACCGGGACAGGGGGGTGGGAGACCCAGTACTTC
CDR3: CASRATGTGGWETQYF

size: many
J: TRBJ2-2
V: TRBV2
D: TRBD2
DNA: TGTGCCAGCCGGAGCGGGATGAACACCGGGGAGCTGTTTTTT
CDR3: CASRSGMNTGELFF

size: once
J: TRBJ1-5
V: TRBV20-1
D: NA
DNA: TGCAGTGGACACGCTCCGGGTTTGTCCCAGCATTTT
CDR3: CSGHAPGLSQHF

size: NA
J: TRBJ1-3
V: TRBV12-3/TRBV12-4
D: NA
DNA: TGTGCCAGCAGTCCGGGTTTGGACACCATATATTTT
CDR3: CASSPGLDTIYF

size: few
J: TRBJ2-5
V: TRBV30
D: NA
DNA: TGTGCCTGGAGTGAGACGAGGGGTAGGGAGACCCAGTACTTC
CDR3: CAWSETRGRETQYF

size: many
J: TRBJ1-5
V: TRBV7-2
D: NA
DNA: TGTGCCAGCAGCCCCCCTGGGATCGGGGGTACCAATCAGCCCCAGCATTTT
CDR3: CASSPPGIGGTNQPQHF

size: NA
J: TRBJ1-2
V: TRBV20-1
D: NA
DNA: TGCAGTTTCTGGGGCCAGGAGGCTCGTAGCTATGGCTACACCTTC
CDR3: CSFWGQEARSYGYTF

size: NA
J: TRBJ2-5
V: TRBV7-2
D: NA
DNA: TGTGCCAGCAGCAACGGTTGGGAGACCCAGTACTTC
CDR3: CASSNGWETQYF

size: many
J: TRBJ1-4
V: TRBV2
D: TRBD1
DNA: TGTGCCAGCAGCAGCCGGGACAGAGAAGGAGGAACTAATGAAAAACTGTTTTTT
CDR3: CASSSRDREGGTNEKLFF

size: many
J: TRBJ1-1
V: TRBV7-9
D: NA
DNA: TGTGCCAGCAGCTTTCTGGCTTCAAGGGGTACTGAAGCTTTCTTT
CDR3: CASSFLASRGTEAFF

size: few
J: TRBJ2-7
V: TRBV2
D: NA
DNA: TGTGCCAGCAGTCTCTCCGGGACACCAACCTACGAGCAGTACTTC
CDR3: CASSLSGTPTYEQYF

size: NA
J: TRBJ1-6
V: TRBV3-1
D: TRBD1
DNA: TGTGCCTGCTCCAAGTCGGACAGGGATCGGTCACCCCTCCACTTT
CDR3: CACSKSDRDRSPLHF

size: many
J: TRBJ1-6
V: TRBV2
D: TRBD1
DNA: TGTGCCAGCAGTGAAGAGCAGGGGGCGAGATCACCCCTCCACTTT
CDR3: CASSEEQGARSPLHF

size: many
J: TRBJ2-2
V: TRBV7-6
D: TRBD2
DNA: TGTGCCAGCAGTGTAGCGGGATGGATCACCGGGGAGCTGTTTTTT
CDR3: CASSVAGWITGELFF

size: many
J: TRBJ2-1
V: TRBV7-9
D: TRBD2
DNA: TGTGCCAGCAGCTCAGTAGCGGGAATCTACAATGAGCAGTTCTTC
CDR3: CASSSVAGIYNEQFF

size: NA
J: TRBJ1-3
V: TRBV28
D: NA
DNA: TGTGCCAGCAGTTTATTTGTGGGAGATGGCTCTGGAAACACCATATATTTT
CDR3: CASSLFVGDGSGNTIYF

size: many
J: TRBJ2-7
V: TRBV24-1
D: TRBD1
DNA: TGTGCCACCGCCCCGCAGGGGGCGCCCAACGAGCAGTACTTC
CDR3: CATAPQGAPNEQYF

size: NA
J: TRBJ2-1
V: TRBV2
D: TRBD2
DNA: TGTGCCAGCAGTGAAGTACCGGGACTAGCGCCCTACAATGAGCAGTTCTTC
CDR3: CASSEVPGLAPYNEQFF

size: many
J: TRBJ2-3
V: TRBV7-2
D: TRBD1
DNA: TGTGCCAGCAGCTTACCCTGGGGGGACAGGGGGACCATCACAGATACGCAGTATTTT
CDR3: CASSLPWGDRGTITDTQYF

size: many
J: TRBJ2-6
V: TRBV5-6
D: NA
DNA: TGTGCCAGCAGCTTGTTAGCAGGGGCCAACGTCCTGACTTTC
CDR3: CASSLLAGANVLTF

size: many
J: TRBJ2-1
V: TRBV5-1
D: NA
DNA: TGCGCCAGCAGCTTGGGTCAGATATCCTACAATGAGCAGTTCTTC
CDR3: CASSLGQISYNEQFF

size: NA
J: TRBJ2-5
V: TRBV12-3/TRBV12-4
D: TRBD2
DNA: TGTGCCAGCAGCCTGGGGGGACTAGCGGGACGGGAGACCCAGTACTTC
CDR3: CASSLGGLAGRETQYF

size: many
J: TRBJ2-7
V: TRBV7-9
D: NA
DNA: TGTGCCAGCAGTACCCTAGGGAACGAGCAGTACTTC
CDR3: CASSTLGNEQYF

size: many
J: TRBJ2-7
V: TRBV15
D: NA
DNA: TGTGCCACCAGCAGAGAGGTGTTTGGGAGCTCCTACGAGCAGTACTTC
CDR3: CATSREVFGSSYEQYF

size: NA
J: TRBJ2-2
V: TRBV20-1
D: TRBD2
DNA: TGCAGTGCTAGGATGATAGCGGGAACCGGGGAGCTGTTTTTT
CDR3: CSARMIAGTGELFF

size: NA
J: TRBJ2-2
V: TRBV7-3
D: NA
DNA: TGTGCCAGCAGCGGGACGACCGGGGAGCTGTTTTTT
CDR3: CASSGTTGELFF

size: NA
J: TRBJ1-1
V: TRBV6-1
D: NA
DNA: TGTGCCAGCAGGGGGAGCCGGGGGACTGAAGCTTTCTTT
CDR3: CASRGSRGTEAFF

size: medium-sized
J: TRBJ1-5
V: TRBV3-1
D: NA
DNA: TGTGCCAGCAGCCAATTAAGTTCAGCCCAGCCCCAGCATTTT
CDR3: CASSQLSSAQPQHF

size: many
J: TRBJ2-5
V: TRBV5-4
D: NA
DNA: TGTGCCAGCAGCCCTTGGACTAAGGGGACTCGGGAGACCCAGTACTTC
CDR3: CASSPWTKGTRETQYF

size: NA
J: TRBJ2-7
V: TRBV24-1
D: NA
DNA: TGTGCGGCCAGTGATCTAAGGGACAACGGGGAGCAGTACTTC
CDR3: CAASDLRDNGEQYF

size: NA
J: TRBJ2-7
V: TRBV3-1
D: TRBD2
DNA: TGTGCCAGCAGCCACGGCAGTAGCGGGAGGGCGGGTGAGCAGTACTTC
CDR3: CASSHGSSGRAGEQYF